The clone carrying this TCR beta chain was recorded many times. Its antigen remains unidentified. The entry originates in a study of Graves' ophthalmopathy and Graves' hyperthyroidism. General observations from the study: Ophthalmopathy was separated from stable hyperthyroidism by a 13-signature model with approximately 91% sensitivity and 81.08% specificity.

The ends were cut back, 4 bases at V and 4 bases at J, with 17 bases in the middle. The CDR3 contains 15 residues. In germline, CDR1 is MNHEY, CDR2 SMNVEV (reference sequence). RNA transcripts provided the template for amplifying TCR beta CDR3 regions. First-round RT-PCR relied on HTBI primers, and a second-round multiplex PCR came next. TCRdb re-analysed the multiplex PCR reads in MiXCR, keeping a single row per CDR3 protein. Among some 400,000 distinct CDR3 sequences listed, approximately 20% were seen once. This clonotype was obtained from a woman aged 18 to 35 with Graves' ophthalmopathy. V gene TRBV27 combines with J gene TRBJ2-7, with D tentatively TRBD2 (6 bases). The source material was peripheral blood. The CDR3 DNA reads as TGTGCCAGCAGTTCAGGGACTCTTCCCAGGTACGAGCAGTACTTC. This codes for CASSSGTLPRYEQYF.